What follows is one T cell receptor beta chain and its context. The antigen is unknown. Germline CDR1 SGHVS, CDR2 FQNEAQ. V shed 0 bases, J shed 8 bases, and the junction held 5 bases outside the gene matches. The CDR3 sequence is 15 residues long. The sample belongs to a study of cytomegalovirus exposure and HLA in healthy donors. Study-level results: Most observed TCR sequences were rare, whereas some public TCRs were detected in many donors.

PCR was performed using 60 Vbeta and 13 Jbeta primers. Clones were read by immunoSEQ multiplex PCR, and TCRdb kept only the in-frame ones, dropping some. The profile shows about 210,000 clones, about four fifths of them singletons. The clonotype was recovered from a man aged 35 to 55 in good health and CMV-seropositive. The sequencing sample was made of PBMCs. The chain combines TRBV7-8 with TRBJ1-4, with TRBD1 identical over 8 bases. The CDR3 bases are TGTGCCAGCAGCTTAGCCGGGACAGGCTACGAAAAACTGTTTTTT. It specifies CASSLAGTGYEKLFF.